This TCR beta chain was sequenced for a study of radiotherapy plus CTLA-4 blockade in lung cancer. Germline V gene data show CDR1 as SNHLY and CDR2 as FYNNEI. The CDR3 has 15 residues. V shed 3 bases and J 6 bases; nucleotides not matched to a gene: 3. Chemo-refractory metastatic non-small-cell lung cancer patients underwent focal radiation alongside CTLA-4 blockade with ipilimumab. Profiling relied on immunoSEQ multiplex PCR, and the TCRdb table lists in-frame clones only, not all of them. Found here are about 80,000 clones, around 81% of them singletons; the top ten hold approximately 24%. This clone has more than one count but fewer than ten. What it binds is unknown. Findings and caveats of the study: According to reports, early shifts in blood T cell clones, alongside interferon-beta, forecast response most accurately. Radiotherapy plus ipilimumab was followed by expansion in blood of tumor-derived TCR clones.

This TCR was recovered from a human donor with non-small cell lung cancer whose response to radiotherapy plus ipilimumab could not be evaluated. Some clones in this sample may be carry-over from other donors' samples. The rearrangement links TRBV2 to TRBJ2-2; 11 bases agree with TRBD1. The source material was peripheral blood, sampled from a patient treated with radiotherapy plus ipilimumab. CDR3 bases: TGTGCCAGCAGTGATTGGACAGGGGGCTCCGGGGAGCTGTTTTTT. Amino acid sequence: CASSDWTGGSGELFF.